Below are 11 T cell receptor beta chains sequenced from a single sample in a study of vaccination effects on CD4 cells after COVID-19. Subsequent to a culture period of 10 to 11 days, CD4+ T cells were isolated. PCR-confirmed SARS-CoV-2 infection occurred in the person between March and December 2020. Two-dose BNT162b2 or mRNA-1273 vaccination was given to participants. These receptors' antigens are unknown. Profiled with immunoSEQ multiplex PCR; TCRdb holds only in-frame clones, not every one. The data contain roughly 30,000 clones, around 80% of them singletons. Sample: CD4+ T cells from PBMCs cultured without peptide, taken after COVID-19 vaccination. The receptors shown here come from a human donor who had a prior SARS-CoV-2 infection.

The sample holds one count of this clone. The rearrangement uses TRBV5-1 and TRBJ2-7; 9 bases are a match to TRBD2. The germline CDR1 and CDR2 sequences are SGHRS and YFSETQ. V lost 3 bases to trimming and J lost 4 bases; unmatched junction nucleotides: 8. The CDR3 contains 15 residues. The DNA of the CDR3 is TGCGCCAGCAGCTATTCGGGACTAGCTTTTTACGAGCAGTACTTC. It yields the protein CASSYSGLAFYEQYF.

This rearrangement joins TRBV10-3 to TRBJ1-5; weak D call: TRBD1 (5 bases). From germline, CDR1 is ENHRY and CDR2 SYGVKD. With 10 bases removed from V and 5 bases from J, the gap between germline ends came to 18 bases. The CDR3 consists of 14 residues. CDR3: CATGANSGDQPQHF. In nucleotides, the CDR3 is TGTGCCACCGGGGCTAATAGTGGGGATCAGCCCCAGCATTTT.

This sequence joins TRBV2 and TRBJ2-2; D gene ambiguous. The V end lost 8 bases, the J end lost 1 base, and 8 bases lay between the germline ends. This CDR3 comprises 13 residues. CDR1 and CDR2 from the germline V gene are SNHLY and FYNNEI. CDR3 nucleotides: TGTGCCAGCTGGTTTGGGAACACCGGGGAGCTGTTTTTT. Its translation: CASWFGNTGELFF.

This chain joins TRBV2 and TRBJ1-1; possibly TRBD1 for D (6 bases). Trimming removed 6 bases at V and 4 bases at J, with 24 bases between. Germline lookup yields CDR1 SNHLY and CDR2 FYNNEI. The CDR3 sequence is 17 residues long. In DNA form, the CDR3 reads TGTGCCAGCAGAGGTCAACAGGGAGGGGGGGTGACCACTGAAGCTTTCTTT. This gives the protein CASRGQQGGGVTTEAFF.

This clone was recorded once. The J gene is TRBJ2-1, the V gene TRBV19; 11 bases fit TRBD2. V dropped 5 bases and J dropped 7; count of bases not matched to a gene: 10. This CDR3 has 16 residues. CDR1 and CDR2 from the germline V gene are LNHDA and SQIVND (reference sequence). The CDR3 nucleotides read TGTGCCAGTAGTCCCGCTAGCGGGAGGATACGGAATGAGCAGTTCTTC. It encodes CASSPASGRIRNEQFF. The whole variable domain, filled in from reference TRBV19 and TRBJ2-1, reads DGGITQSPKYLFRKEGQNVTLSCEQNLNHDAMYWYRQDPGQGLRLIYYSQIVNDFQKGDIAEGYSVSREKKESFPLTVTSAQKNPTAFYLCASSPASGRIRNEQFFGPGTRLTVL.

This clone has just one count. V and J are TRBV6-5 and TRBJ2-3; perhaps TRBD2 as D (6 bases). Trimming left V 7 bases short and J 10 bases short, with 12 bases between. The CDR3 covers 11 residues. Germline assignment: CDR1 MNHEY and CDR2 SVGAGI. DNA of the CDR3: TGTGCCAGCACCAAGGACTACGCGCAGTATTTT. This translates into CASTKDYAQYF.

The rearrangement joins TRBV7-2 to TRBJ1-2; D is possibly TRBD1 (6 bases). Trimming took 1 base from V and 4 from J, leaving 19 bases between them. This CDR3 contains 17 residues. Germline CDR1 reads SGHTA; CDR2 reads FQGNSA. The CDR3 nucleotides are TGTGCCAGCAGCTTAGTACGAGGTCGGGGGGCCCCCTATGGCTACACCTTC. It specifies CASSLVRGRGAPYGYTF.

This sequence joins TRBV4-2 and TRBJ2-3, with 14 bases aligning to TRBD2. CDR3 size: 17 residues. With V trimmed by 0 bases and J by 4 bases, 3 bases remained unmatched. Germline assignment: CDR1 LGHNA and CDR2 YNFKEQ. The CDR3 spells CASSQDGTSGSSDTQYF. In nucleotides, the CDR3 is TGTGCCAGCAGCCAAGATGGGACTAGCGGGAGTTCAGATACGCAGTATTTT.

In this sample, this clone turned up once. The rearrangement links TRBV20-1 to TRBJ2-7; 8 bases map to TRBD2. Unmatched junction bases numbered 8, after V lost 3 bases and J lost 4 bases. There are 14 residues in the CDR3. Looked up from germline, CDR1 is DFQATT and CDR2 is SNEGSKA (reference sequence). CDR3 bases: TGCAGTGCTAGTACCAGCGGGAGTAATTACGAGCAGTACTTC. Translation gives CSASTSGSNYEQYF.

CDR3 sequence reads: CASSHGTPSSYEQYF. The CDR3 bases are TGTGCCAGCTCACACGGGACTCCGTCCTCCTACGAGCAGTACTTC. J is TRBJ2-7 and V is TRBV18; maybe TRBD2 (6 bases). V lost 4 bases and J lost 0, with 13 bases in between. This CDR3 is 15 amino acids long. In germline, CDR1 is KGHSH, CDR2 LQKENI.

The chain couples TRBV2 to TRBJ1-4; D is possibly TRBD1 (6 bases). The germline V and J ends were trimmed by 1 base and 2 bases, with 11 bases remaining between them. Germline V CDR1 and CDR2: SNHLY, FYNNEI. There are 16 residues in the CDR3. The CDR3, as DNA: TGTGCCAGCAGTGAAGGCAGGGGCGGTACTAATGAAAAACTGTTTTTT. Translating gives CASSEGRGGTNEKLFF.